The clone carrying this T cell receptor beta chain turned up a few times. These data originate in a study of early T cells in non-severe SARS-CoV-2 infection. Overall study: Bulk RNA from unsorted whole blood was sequenced; chains were unpaired.

TCRdb re-derived calls from the 5' RACE reads in MiXCR, one entry per CDR3 protein. The data contain some 91,000 distinct CDR3 sequences, approximately 15% of them seen just once; the ten biggest clones take up less than 7%. The CDR3 has 16 amino acids. V gave up 4 bases and J gave up 9 bases; unmatched junction bases: 9. CDR1 LGHDT and CDR2 YNNKEL come from the germline V gene (reference sequence). The chain has TRBV3-1 and TRBJ2-2; TRBD2 agrees at 12 bases. Sequencing used whole blood. The TCR comes from an adult who was a healthcare worker with PCR-confirmed SARS-CoV-2 infection or an uninfected control (not recorded which). CDR3 DNA: TGTGCCAGCAGCCTCGGGACTAGCGGGTTCCACCGGGAGCTGTTTTTT. Protein: CASSLGTSGFHRELFF. Full variable domain (missing parts from reference TRBV3-1 and TRBJ2-2): DTAVSQTPKYLVTQMGNDKSIKCEQNLGHDTMYWYKQDSKKFLKIMFSYNNKELIINETVPNRFSPKSPDKAHLNLHINSLELGDSAVYFCASSLGTSGFHRELFFGEGSRLTVL.